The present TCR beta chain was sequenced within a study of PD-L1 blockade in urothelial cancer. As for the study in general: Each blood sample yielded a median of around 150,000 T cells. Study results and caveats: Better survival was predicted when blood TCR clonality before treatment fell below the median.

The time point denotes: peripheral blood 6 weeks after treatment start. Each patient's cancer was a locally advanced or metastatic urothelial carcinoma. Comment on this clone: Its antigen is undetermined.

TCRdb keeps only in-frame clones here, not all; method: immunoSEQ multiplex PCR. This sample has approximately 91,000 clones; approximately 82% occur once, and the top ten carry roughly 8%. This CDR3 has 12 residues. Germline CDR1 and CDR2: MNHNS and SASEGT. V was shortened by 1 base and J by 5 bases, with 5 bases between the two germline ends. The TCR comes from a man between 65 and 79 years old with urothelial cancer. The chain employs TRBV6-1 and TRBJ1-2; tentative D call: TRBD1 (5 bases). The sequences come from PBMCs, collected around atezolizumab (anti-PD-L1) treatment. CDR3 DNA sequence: TGTGCCAGCAGTGAAGACAGGTATGGCTACACCTTC. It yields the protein CASSEDRYGYTF.